Detailed here is one T cell receptor (beta chain). The data stem from a study of blood T cell repertoires in COVID-19. Study-wide context: PBMCs, B-cell-depleted T cells, or T cells provided the cDNA or gDNA that made up the material.

In the authors' workflow: From reference gene primer amplification, estimates of nucleated cell counts were derived. TCRdb keeps only in-frame clones here, not all; method: immunoSEQ multiplex PCR. D and trimming come from the DNA, and the V and J calls and clone size come from that table. This table holds 270,000 or so clones, about four fifths found once. The ends lost 3 bases at V and 0 bases at J; junction bases unmatched: 6. Germline V gene sequence: CDR1 SGHRS, CDR2 YFSETQ. CDR3 length: 17 amino acids. Input material: peripheral blood. The chain couples TRBV5-1 to TRBJ1-4, with TRBD1 matching over 9 bases. This TCR came from a woman between 50 and 59 years old who had recovered from COVID-19. The CDR3 sequence is CASSSGQGFATNEKLFF. DNA of the CDR3: TGCGCCAGCAGCTCGGGACAGGGCTTTGCAACTAATGAAAAACTGTTTTTT.